This T cell receptor (beta chain) came from a study of T cells after yellow fever vaccination. Study-level points and caveats: A weaker secondary response peaked on day 5, the primary on day 15. In FACS-sorted repertoires, abundant clonotypes from the bulk population could appear as contaminants. Clonotype sharing between CD4 and CD8 compartments was small.

The sample holds many counts of this clonotype. Its target is not known. Trimming left V 3 bases short and J 3 bases short, with 9 bases between. The CDR3 length is 13 residues. The germline CDR1 and CDR2 sequences are SEHNR and FQNEAQ (reference sequence). The 5'RACE template-switching step produced TCR cDNA and added a universal primer site and UMIs. TCRdb ran MiXCR on the 5' RACE reads and lists one entry per CDR3 protein. The table lists some 350,000 distinct CDR3 sequences, 6% to 8% of them singletons, with 14% to 15% in the top ten. The gene calls are TRBV7-9 and TRBJ2-7; D possibly corresponds to TRBD2 (6 bases). The clonotype comes from a man younger than 40 who received the YFV17D yellow fever vaccine. The sample was PBMCs, taken 5 days after the yellow fever booster vaccination. CDR3 region: CASSLRDGYEQYF. The CDR3 bases are TGTGCCAGCAGCTTGCGGGACGGCTACGAGCAGTACTTC.